What follows is one TCR beta chain and its context. The antigen remains unidentified. TCRB immunosequencing input was roughly 530 nanograms of biopsy DNA per sample. Profiling relied on immunoSEQ multiplex PCR, and the TCRdb table lists in-frame clones only, not all of them. The sample has about 8,200 clones; 77% are singletons. This sample stems from a study of T cell repertoires in ileal Crohn's disease. Overall study results and limits: Compared with CD4 T cells, sorted CD8 cells carried more expanded clones. Clonal expansions were more frequent in active smokers than non-smokers at surgery.

The length of the CDR3 is 12 residues. V was cut by 7 bases and J by 2 bases, with 6 bases left in between. Germline V CDR1 and CDR2: SNHLY, FYNNEI. Sequenced material: ileal tissue. This receptor was identified in an adult with Crohn's disease. V and J are TRBV2 and TRBJ2-1; no firm D call. The CDR3 DNA follows: TGTGCCAGCACAGATACCTACAATGAGCAGTTCTTC. Amino acid sequence: CASTDTYNEQFF.